This note documents a single TCR beta chain sequence. Its antigen specificity is not known. Per-nucleotide qualities are absent, and no much larger clonotype sits a single base away. The sample comes from a study of identical twins (dated by TCRdb to between 2015 and 2016). For context, the study as a whole: The study deep-sequenced TCR alpha and beta repertoires from monozygotic twins, unrelated adults of various ages and cord blood to test whether fetal clonotypes persist. To rule out contamination, the twin experiments were replicated at different times with different library preparation protocols. Summary of the overall study and its limitations: Invariant T cells such as MAIT and iNKT could partly confound zero-insertion analyses, though diverse VJ usage argued against this for most clonotypes. Fewer insertions were carried by abundant cord blood beta clonotypes, a similar but weaker trend appeared in young adult naive repertoires, and no such trend appeared in memory repertoires. In monozygotic twins, recombination models systematically underestimated out-of-frame TCR alpha sharing, but the models matched the sharing seen between unrelated individuals. Conclusions relied on cross-sectional statistical analysis, since the same donors could not be followed over many years. Excess twin sharing in beta out-of-frame sequences was weaker because fewer shared sequences lowered the signal-to-noise ratio. Compared with coincidental sharing between unrelated individuals, out-of-frame TCR alpha sequences shared between twins showed an excess of sequences with low generation probability.

All donors were healthy Caucasians. Three pairs of female monozygotic twins, all aged roughly 18 to 29 years, were included in the twin cohort. CD4+ and CD8+ T cell populations were isolated with positive isolation kits from Invitrogen. Preparation of the library involved 5' RACE. Reads for this sample came from an Illumina HiSeq 2000. A universal primer binding site was added through template switching, and the final cDNA carried a unique molecular identifier so that TCR cDNA molecules could be counted accurately. Specific primers in the conserved constant-segment region were used to synthesize first-strand cDNA for TCR alpha and beta chains. To control for contamination, every cDNA library carried two barcodes: a SMART-Mk sample barcode plus Illumina barcodes. Two successive PCR steps introduced TruSeq adapter sequences along with Illumina sample barcodes. TCR alpha and beta cDNA libraries were sequenced on the Illumina HiSeq platform with custom primers. Under the source paper's analysis protocol: MiGEC was used to process raw reads and extract unique molecular identifiers, and MiXCR was used to find CDR3 positions. For each individual, recombination models were inferred using an EM algorithm with the repgenHMM and IGoR tools. Shared clonotypes were analyzed with the tcR package in R, and sharing was normalized by the product of cloneset sizes. Out-of-frame nonproductive sequences were analyzed to study raw recombination free of thymic and clonal selection effects. TCRdb handled the public reads itself, with Q25 trimming in fastp and clone calling in MiXCR, and kept productive beta chains. A single entry per CDR3 protein holds the most common genes and DNA from its merged rows. V and J calls and clone size were set by TCRdb, not the authors. The sample table holds about 530,000 distinct CDR3 sequences, of which about 20% were seen once. The ten top clones hold 0.48% of the sample.

From the cysteine up to the phenylalanine, the CDR3 has a length of 17 residues. Only the CDR3 DNA stays, 51 bases, in frame from base 1. The CDR1 and CDR2 encoded by the germline V gene are KGHSH and LQKENI. V is clipped by 4 bases and J by 10 bases, and the sequence between their germline boundaries is 26 bases long. These sequences were also reported in another study, on yellow fever vaccine responses in identical twins. The second paper states: According to the authors, the vaccine-induced T cell response in identical twins seemed to be partly convergent and partly specific to each individual. In identical twins, the study followed T cell clones that responded to the vaccine with precision.

The rearrangement joined TRBV18 to TRBJ2-1; TRBD1 is possibly the D segment (6 matching bases). Specimen: CD4+ T cells sorted from blood. This clonotype originated in a woman between 18 and 29 years old in good health. The base sequence is TGTGCCAGCTCACTCCCGACAGGAGGAACGGTCTGGCGAGAGCAGTTCTTC. Its protein reads: CASSLPTGGTVWREQFF.